Reported below is one T cell receptor beta chain. Its antigen is still unknown. These data belong to a study of long-term antiretroviral therapy in people with HIV. Germline V gene sequence: CDR1 MNHNY, CDR2 SVGAGI (reference sequence). The CDR3 consists of 13 residues. V gave up 5 bases and J gave up 6 bases; unmatched junction bases: 4. Samples were assayed with immunoSEQ v3.0 at survey level. Assay: immunoSEQ multiplex PCR; the TCRdb copy retains only in-frame clones and omits some. The data show tens of thousands of clones, more than 95% seen once. Each participant with HIV received care in the United States. Whole-study results and caveats: Despite increasing after ART, diversity remained lower than that of transplant donor controls.

The material sequenced was unsorted PBMCs, taken 6.9 years after starting antiretroviral therapy. The clonotype originates from a man in his thirties or forties with HIV. This chain uses TRBV6-6 with TRBJ1-2; TRBD1 matches at 9 bases. The chain's CDR3 is CASSPGTGNGYTF. The CDR3 nucleotides read TGTGCCAGCAGTCCCGGGACAGGGAATGGCTACACCTTC.